This record covers a single TCR beta chain. This clone came up a few times. What this receptor recognizes is not known. No per-base quality is available; no much larger clone lies one base away. CDR1 and CDR2 are drawn from the germline V gene (reference sequence): GTSNPN, SVGIG. V and J are truncated by 3 bases and 3 bases respectively, leaving an intervening sequence of 12 bases. Measured from the cysteine to the phenylalanine, the CDR3 is 14 residues long. Of the read, only the CDR3 DNA is kept; its 42 bases are in frame from base 1. These data come from a study of cytomegalovirus exposure and HLA in healthy donors (dated by TCRdb to about 2017). Study-wide context: An earlier analysis of about 530 of the donors reported 276 Gb of sequence data and roughly 120 million unique TCR beta sequences obtained from about 179 million T cells. An early release covering roughly 600 HLA-typed donors comprised 250 to 350 gigabases of sequencing data and around 86 million unique TCR sequences. The genetic ancestry cluster associated with self-reported Caucasian donors included 65% to 90% of the 398 genotyped donors. The study aimed to test whether signatures of past pathogen exposure could be identified by cataloging public T cell receptors. The study used immunosequencing to profile the T cell repertoires of approximately 630 subjects and linked those repertoires to cytomegalovirus serostatus. A separate validation cohort of more than 100 different subjects was used in addition to the 666-subject first cohort. To predict cytomegalovirus infection status, the study combined high-throughput TCR immunosequencing, statistical association of individual TCRs with disease status, and machine learning. A later analysis re-analyzed previously published TCR beta repertoires from roughly 690 donors and added high-resolution HLA genotyping to study TCR occurrence patterns. The later analysis used no new phenotypic data to find candidate immune exposures, relying instead on TCR beta sequences and their occurrence across donors. An earlier analysis of some 500 of the donors used high-throughput TCR beta sequencing to judge whether each TCR beta V gene segment behaved as functional or pseudogenic. Donor age, sex, ethnicity and CMV serostatus were collected together with the repertoire data. A later genetic analysis took genome-wide SNP genotypes for about three fifths of the 666 donors and used that subset as a discovery cohort. All discovery cohort repertoires had been generated on a single sequencing platform. HLA typing included class I and class II loci at four-digit resolution. Typing coverage differed by locus: A, B, C, DRB1 and DQB1 were typed in about 620-640 donors, DQA1 in approximately 520, DPA1 in around 610, and DPB1 in approximately 450. Five DR-DQ haplotypes were handled as single units for association and clustering because linkage in the cohort was strong. On average, roughly 240,000 unique TCR beta nucleotide sequences were sequenced per donor among some 420 genotyped donors of the cohort, with roughly 19% of those sequences being non-productive. Study-wide findings and limitations: According to a later analysis, most CMV-associated TCR beta chains appeared to be HLA-restricted, and the HLA associations seemed to be driven largely by CMV exposure. Three of the identified cytomegalovirus-associated TCR beta chains were confirmed in vitro to be specific for cytomegalovirus antigens. The 87-base-pair reads could not distinguish some IMGT-functional V segments, including TRBV6-2 and TRBV6-3, so those segments were excluded. The study gave a list of some 150 TCR beta chains associated with cytomegalovirus. A later analysis found that HLA-associated TCR beta chains were more clonally expanded and had lower generation probabilities than equally common non-associated chains. Several of the top co-occurrence clusters appeared to be linked to parvovirus B19, influenza, CMV and Epstein-Barr virus, according to a later analysis. In an earlier analysis of 587 of the donors, most TCR beta V segments appeared in productive rearrangements about 87% or about 30% of the time, broadly matching IMGT annotations. Assigning TCR associations to individual alleles was difficult when HLA alleles, especially DR and DQ, strongly co-occurred. Most TCR sequences were seen in very few donors, while some public TCRs were found in many individuals. Compared with the approximately 670-donor mean, donors in an Asian-associated ancestry cluster had fewer N-insertions in productive TCRs, according to a later genetic analysis. A further reported finding was that TCR beta sequences accurately predicted the HLA-A and HLA-B alleles for most subjects in the first cohort. The presence/absence analyses assumed that sequencing depth was roughly uniform across donors, and that assumption may not be true. A cluster of highly shared sequence variants was judged likely to represent a technical artifact of the sequencing pipeline. An association between a missense DCLRE1C variant and V-gene and J-gene trimming of TCR beta chains was found in a later genetic analysis and replicated in an independent cohort. In a later analysis, TCR association rates were found to vary across HLA loci, with the most associated TCRs seen for DRB1 alleles and the fewest for HLA-C alleles. It was suggested by the authors that the approach could potentially be generalized to other disease states and immunological phenotypes. Fewer than 20 rarely observed V segments, including chromosome 9 orphons, were excluded from the earlier analysis of 550 to 700 of the donors because counts were too low. Because HLA typing was unavailable for some donors at each locus, only the typed subset was used in association tests. Only TCR beta chains were sequenced in this cohort, and the absence of alpha or paired-chain data limited detectable features. Specific HLA alleles were associated with 15,000 to 20,000 TCR beta sequences at a false discovery rate of 0.05 in a later analysis. Correlated functional status among segregating V segments might reflect linkage disequilibrium, but an unknown experimental factor could not be ruled out. The classifier was reported to diagnose cytomegalovirus status with high specificity and sensitivity in both the original cohort and the validation cohort. For the cohort, immune exposure information was limited to CMV serostatus.

The cohort comprised fewer than 700 healthy bone marrow donors. All cohort members were sampled while nominally healthy, although unrecorded immune exposures were likely present. The donor tested CMV seronegative, placing the donor among the 352 seronegative members of the cohort. Each donor provided a peripheral blood sample, and peripheral blood mononuclear cells were used for TCR beta sequencing. Genomic DNA was extracted from the blood cell samples with the Qiagen DNeasy Blood Extraction Kit. The library was produced with the immunoSEQ multiplex PCR assay. The multiplex PCR relied on a mix of 60 forward primers for TCR Vbeta segments and 13 reverse primers for TCR Jbeta segments. Amplification of the CDR3 region of rearranged TCR beta genes was performed with a multiplex PCR assay on genomic DNA. Amplified TCR beta libraries were sequenced as 87-base-pair reads on the Illumina HiSeq System. The authors processed their data as follows. A later analysis tallied around 80 million unique TCR beta chains across the roughly 610 repertoires, and some 12 million of those chains were shared by two or more donors. Raw reads were error-corrected and collapsed into unique sequences with a nearest-neighbor algorithm that merged closely related sequences to remove PCR and sequencing errors. V, D and J gene segments were assigned by aligning CDR3 sequences to IMGT reference sequences. For a sequence to be retained, at least a six-nucleotide match to both a V gene segment and a J gene segment was required. Rearrangements were classified as productive when the CDR3 lacked stop codons and remained in frame with V and J, and all other rearrangements were classified as non-productive. CDR3 was defined by IMGT convention, running from the second conserved V-encoded cysteine to the conserved J-encoded phenylalanine. The earlier analysis of some 550 of the donors excluded any sequence lacking an unambiguous match to a single V gene segment. An earlier analysis of fewer than 750 of the donors called V segments functional above 56.7% productive rearrangements and segregating when the between-donor standard deviation exceeded 5%. To diagnose cytomegalovirus status from the catalog of TCR beta chain sequences, a statistical classification framework was built. In a later analysis, TCR nucleotide sequences were compared against IMGT/GENE-DB human TR gene sequences so that V and J genes could be assigned. A later analysis assigned CDR3 sequences and most-parsimonious VDJ recombination scenarios with the TCRdist pipeline. A later analysis defined each TCR beta chain by its CDR3 amino acid sequence plus V-gene family, and excluded reads lacking a unique V-gene family. In a later analysis, nearly 600 highly shared, low-generation-probability nucleotide sequences were removed to address suspected cross-contamination and a sequencing artifact. For each public chain, a later analysis derived a clonal expansion index from normalized ranks of inferred template counts within each repertoire. Generation probabilities in a later analysis came from a VDJ recombination model fitted to out-of-frame rearrangements, and those results were checked against IGoR. Hypergeometric tests were used in a later analysis to score TCR-TCR, TCR-HLA and TCR-CMV co-occurrence, with a repertoire-size bias correction applied to the TCR pairs. To estimate false discovery rates, a later analysis permuted the HLA or CMV assignments 20 times. In a later analysis, co-occurring TCRs were grouped using DBSCAN, and TCRdist sequence similarity was added for clustering within HLA-allele-positive subsets. Co-occurrence clustering excluded repertoires with fewer than 30,000 or more than 120,000 public chains, plus five with anomalous nucleotide sharing. The table was pulled from immuneACCESS by TCRdb, which kept in-frame rearrangements only. Such tables lose some clones; where checked, under half of the loss comes from unresolved V genes, and the rest has no known cause. V, J and clone size derive from that table, while D and trimming were established from the DNA sequence. Here the sample has approximately 150,000 clones; over 60% occur a single time. The ten top clones hold about 0.64% of the sample.

Material: PBMCs. The chain joins TRBV30 to TRBJ1-5; TRBD1 is a weak D gene call, 6 bases matching. This TCR was recovered from a male donor in good health and CMV-seronegative. The DNA reads as follows: TGTGCCTGGAGCGGGAACAGGGCCAATCAGCCCCAGCATTTT. The resulting protein is CAWSGNRANQPQHF.